Shown below are 23 T cell receptor beta chains from a single sample sequenced in a study of cytomegalovirus exposure and HLA in healthy donors. Some clones are missing from TCRdb's copy, which holds only in-frame ones; the method was immunoSEQ multiplex PCR. The sample shows some 59,000 clones, 89% of them seen only once. Material: PBMCs. The receptors were gathered from a woman aged 18-30 years in good health and CMV-seronegative.

This clone was counted between two and nine times. The V and J genes are TRBV6-1 and TRBJ2-1, with TRBD2 identical over 9 bases. Germline V gene lookup returns CDR1 MNHNS and CDR2 SASEGT. The J segment lost 12 bases and the V segment lost 4 bases, leaving 16 bases of the junction unmatched. The CDR3 consists of 16 residues. CDR3 region: CASSAASGVLPWGQFF. The CDR3 nucleotides are TGTGCCAGCAGTGCCGCTAGCGGGGTTCTCCCTTGGGGGCAGTTCTTC.

The genes are TRBV11-3 and TRBJ2-1; perhaps TRBD2 as D (6 bases). CDR3 length: 19 amino acids. Per the germline V gene, CDR1 is SGHNT and CDR2 is YENEEA. V dropped 1 base and J dropped 5 bases, with 24 bases sitting between them. CDR3 nucleotides: TGTGCCAGCAGCTTAGGGCTCTGGGGGGACCCGAAAGATGACAATGAGCAGTTCTTC. Amino acids: CASSLGLWGDPKDDNEQFF.

The chain couples TRBV7-2 to TRBJ2-3, with 7 positions matching TRBD1. V lost 5 bases to trimming and J lost 5 bases; unmatched junction nucleotides: 7. CDR1 is SGHTA and CDR2 is FQGNSA in the germline V gene. This CDR3 is 14 amino acids long. This CDR3 is CASSLGDSRDTQYF. In DNA, the CDR3 is TGTGCCAGCAGCCTAGGGGACAGTCGAGATACGCAGTATTTT.

This rearrangement joins TRBV7-9 to TRBJ2-7, with 7 bases lining up with TRBD1. The CDR3 runs to 15 residues. Looked up from germline, CDR1 is SEHNR and CDR2 is FQNEAQ (reference sequence). Losses at the gene ends were 4 bases for V and 0 bases for J; bases not matched to a gene: 6. CDR3 sequence: CASSSGQDPSYEQYF. In DNA, the CDR3 is TGTGCCAGCAGCTCTGGACAGGACCCCTCCTACGAGCAGTACTTC.

The table lists this clone with a count of one. J is TRBJ1-2 and V is TRBV30, with TRBD1 identical over 9 bases. Germline CDR1 reads GTSNPN; CDR2 reads SVGIG (reference sequence). There are 12 residues in the CDR3. Trimming took 8 bases from V and 3 from J; bases not matched to a gene: 4. This CDR3 reads CAGDREDYGYTF. The CDR3 nucleotides are TGTGCCGGGGACAGGGAGGACTATGGCTACACCTTC.

V and J are TRBV30 and TRBJ2-5; TRBD2 aligns across 11 bases. Germline-derived CDR1 and CDR2 are GTSNPN and SVGIG (reference sequence). Trimming at V came to 3 bases and at J to 5 bases, leaving 5 bases not matched to a gene. The CDR3 loop spans 14 amino acids. CDR3: CAWRPSGGWETQYF. In nucleotides, the CDR3 is TGTGCCTGGAGGCCTAGCGGGGGGTGGGAGACCCAGTACTTC.

The chain combines TRBV28 with TRBJ1-2; D ambiguous. Germline CDR1 reads MDHEN; CDR2 reads SYDVKM. The CDR3 runs to 13 residues. Deletions cut 2 bases from V and 8 bases from J, with 12 bases between. The DNA for the CDR3 is TGTGCCAGCAGTTTAGCGGGCTATGGAGGCTACACCTTC. This translates into CASSLAGYGGYTF.

A single count supports this clone. The chain is built from TRBV13 and TRBJ2-7; TRBD2 might be the D (5 bases). This CDR3 has 15 residues. V was shortened by 0 bases and J by 0 bases, with 9 bases between the two germline ends. Per the germline V gene, CDR1 is PRHDT and CDR2 is FYEKMQ (reference sequence). This CDR3 is CASSLGPAGSYEQYF. In DNA form, the CDR3 reads TGTGCCAGCAGCTTAGGCCCTGCGGGCTCCTACGAGCAGTACTTC.

This clone was counted between two and nine times. CDR3 amino acids: CASSVPGGGQGYTF. Here the CDR3 DNA reads TGTGCCAGCAGCGTCCCGGGGGGGGGCCAAGGCTACACCTTC. This chain connects TRBV9 to TRBJ1-2, with D perhaps matching TRBD1 (6 bases). V gave up 2 bases and J gave up 8 bases, with 16 bases separating them. The CDR3 has 14 amino acids. Germline V gene lookup returns CDR1 SGDLS and CDR2 YYNGEE.

The genes are TRBV7-9 and TRBJ1-2, with a possible D match to TRBD1 (5 bases). The CDR3 totals 15 residues. V lost 4 bases to trimming and J lost 3 bases, with 15 bases between them. In germline, CDR1 is SEHNR, CDR2 FQNEAQ (reference sequence). The CDR3 DNA reads TGTGCCAGCAGCTCGAGTGGGCAGGGCTACTATGGCTACACCTTC. Its protein product is CASSSSGQGYYGYTF.

J is TRBJ1-1 and V is TRBV11-3; D is possibly TRBD1 (6 bases). This CDR3 is 13 amino acids long. Deletions cut 5 bases from V and 4 bases from J, with 11 bases between. The germline gives CDR1 SGHNT, CDR2 YENEEA. The CDR3 loop is CASSPTGGTEAFF. The CDR3 DNA reads as TGTGCCAGCAGCCCGACAGGAGGCACTGAAGCTTTCTTT. Filled out from reference TRBV11-3 and TRBJ1-1, the complete variable domain reads EAGVVQSPRYKIIEKKQPVAFWCNPISGHNTLYWYLQNLGQGPELLIRYENEEAVDDSQLPKDRFSAERLKGVDSTLKIQPAELGDSAVYLCASSPTGGTEAFFGQGTRLTVV.

The rearrangement uses TRBV5-6 and TRBJ2-3; 8 bases fit TRBD2. Germline CDR1 and CDR2: SGHDT and YYEEEE. The CDR3 consists of 13 residues. The V and J ends lost 4 bases and 4 bases, in that order; junction bases with no gene match: 2. The CDR3 region is CASSGLAADTQYF. As DNA, the CDR3 is TGTGCCAGCAGCGGACTAGCCGCAGATACGCAGTATTTT.

The chain has TRBV6-1 and TRBJ1-1, with D tentatively TRBD1 (5 bases). This CDR3 spans 15 amino acids. The V end was cut by 9 bases, the J end by 4 bases, with 21 bases between. Germline CDR1 MNHNS, CDR2 SASEGT. The CDR3 DNA reads as TGTGCCAGTTGGCCGGCAGGGTCTGGTAGCACTGAAGCTTTCTTT. Residues: CASWPAGSGSTEAFF.

The chain has TRBV29-1 and TRBJ2-7; 7 bases line up with TRBD1. The CDR3 is 14 amino acids. Trimming cost V 4 bases and J 0 bases; bases outside gene matches: 6. Germline V gene sequence: CDR1 SQVTM, CDR2 ANQGSEA. Here the CDR3 DNA reads TGCAGCGTTGCCCGGGACAGTAACTCCTACGAGCAGTACTTC. Protein product: CSVARDSNSYEQYF.

CDR3 sequence: CASSLPVGLAGEWGNTGELFF. The CDR3 coding sequence is TGTGCCAGCAGTTTACCTGTTGGGCTAGCGGGCGAGTGGGGGAACACCGGGGAGCTGTTTTTT. The genes are TRBV28 and TRBJ2-2, with 8 positions matching TRBD2. This CDR3 comprises 21 residues. The germline V gene encodes CDR1 MDHEN and CDR2 SYDVKM. V lost 2 bases to trimming and J lost 1 base; unmatched junction nucleotides: 18.

The V call is TRBV10-3, the J call TRBJ2-1, with D perhaps matching TRBD2 (6 bases). CDR1 is ENHRY and CDR2 is SYGVKD in the germline V gene. The CDR3 runs to 14 residues. The V end lost 3 bases, the J end lost 2 bases, and 8 bases lay between the germline ends. The CDR3 region is CAISETGAYNEQFF. CDR3 in DNA: TGTGCCATCAGTGAAACGGGAGCCTACAATGAGCAGTTCTTC.

This chain links TRBV5-1 with TRBJ2-7; 11 bases match TRBD2. V dropped 7 bases and J dropped 4; count of bases not matched to a gene: 22. This CDR3 has 19 residues. Germline V gene data show CDR1 as SGHRS and CDR2 as YFSETQ. The CDR3 nucleotides are TGCGCCAGCTCCACAGGGGGGGCTAGCGGGGGGATTATCCTTTACGAGCAGTACTTC. It yields the protein CASSTGGASGGIILYEQYF.

There are a few counts of this clone. The rearrangement uses TRBV7-3 and TRBJ2-6, with 8 bases fitting TRBD1. Germline CDR1 is SGHTA and CDR2 is FQGTGA. Germline trimming cut 4 bases from V and 0 bases from J; bases unmatched to any gene: 8. The CDR3 length is 18 residues. The CDR3 is CASSSPQGADSGANVLTF. DNA for the CDR3: TGTGCCAGCAGCTCCCCCCAGGGGGCGGACTCTGGGGCCAACGTCCTGACTTTC.

This chain uses TRBV9 with TRBJ2-3; 9 nucleotides agree with TRBD2. V gave up 4 bases and J gave up 0 bases; unmatched junction bases: 6. The CDR3 has 16 amino acids. CDR1 is SGDLS and CDR2 is YYNGEE in the germline V gene. DNA for the CDR3: TGTGCCAGCAGCAAGCGGGGGGTAGTAAGCACAGATACGCAGTATTTT. Translation gives CASSKRGVVSTDTQYF. Full variable domain (remainder filled in from reference TRBV9 and TRBJ2-3): DSGVTQTPKHLITATGQRVTLRCSPRSGDLSVYWYQQSLDQGLQFLIQYYNGEERAKGNILERFSAQQFPDLHSELNLSSLELGDSALYFCASSKRGVVSTDTQYFGPGTRLTVL.

As DNA, the CDR3 is TGCAGCGTTGAAGCCGGGACAGAGACCTACAATGAGCAGTTCTTC. It translates to CSVEAGTETYNEQFF. The chain employs TRBV29-1 and TRBJ2-1, with 7 bases fitting TRBD1. CDR1 is SQVTM, CDR2 ANQGSEA, per germline. V lost 1 base to trimming and J lost 2 bases; unmatched junction nucleotides: 5. The CDR3 loop spans 15 amino acids.

The rearrangement links TRBV6-1 to TRBJ2-7, with D possibly being TRBD1 (6 bases). CDR1 MNHNS and CDR2 SASEGT come from the germline V gene. The CDR3 has 14 residues. Trimming took 6 bases from V and 5 from J, leaving 17 bases between them. CDR3: CASRSTGSLNEQYF. CDR3 coding DNA: TGTGCCAGCAGGTCGACAGGCTCTTTAAACGAGCAGTACTTC.

This sequence joins TRBV27 and TRBJ2-1; D uncertain. There are 15 residues in the CDR3. Per germline, CDR1 MNHEY and CDR2 SMNVEV (reference sequence). V dropped 3 bases and J dropped 2 bases, with 11 bases sitting between them. CDR3 loop: CASSLADNPYNEQFF. CDR3 DNA: TGTGCCAGCAGTTTGGCGGATAATCCCTACAATGAGCAGTTCTTC.

V is TRBV6-5 and J is TRBJ2-7, with TRBD2 identical over 8 bases. The germline CDR1 and CDR2 sequences are MNHEY and SVGAGI. The CDR3 totals 16 residues. V lost 0 bases and J lost 2; bases outside the gene matches: 6. CDR3 amino acids: CASSYSAGGLPYEQYF. The CDR3 coding sequence is TGTGCCAGCAGTTACTCGGCGGGAGGCTTGCCCTACGAGCAGTACTTC.